Presented here are 26 T cell receptor beta chains from one specimen sequenced in a study of tumor-infiltrating lymphocytes in primary liver carcinoma. cDNA specific to TCR beta was made from 500 ng of total RNA, with a constant-region primer employed for priming. Libraries for TCR beta were built through three nested multiplex PCR rounds, which together made up a slightly modified ARM-PCR procedure. The first two PCR rounds used TRBV1-TRBV30 forward primers with a C-beta reverse primer, roughly 10 cycles each. Via MiXCR, TCRdb re-called the multiplex PCR reads, giving one row per CDR3 protein. The sample lists about 300,000 distinct CDR3 sequences, 50% to 70% occurring once. Unsorted whole blood yielded the blood RNA, and germline DNA was also extracted. Sequencing used peripheral blood. The receptors come from a man aged 40-50 years with primary liver carcinoma and hepatitis B virus infection.

The CDR3 region has the DNA TGTGCCAGCGACGGAAAATTAGGGGGGGGCCTTGATGAGCAGTTCTTC. Amino acids: CASDGKLGGGLDEQFF. The chain links TRBV6-1 to TRBJ2-1; TRBD2 is a possible D gene (7 bases). Germline values: CDR1 MNHNS, CDR2 SASEGT. Trimming took off 8 bases at V and 8 bases at J, with 25 bases between the two ends. This CDR3 has 16 amino acids.

This clonotype was seen a single time. Mismatch with germline at one junction end may stem from a read error. The rearrangement links TRBV6-1 to TRBJ2-1; the D gene is possibly TRBD2 (6 bases). The CDR3 sequence is 18 residues long. The V gene's germline CDR1 is MNHNS and CDR2 SASEGT. CDR3 region: CAISLGSGHPPSYNEQFF. The DNA of the CDR3 is TGTGCCATCAGTTTGGGTAGCGGCCACCCACCCTCCTACAATGAGCAGTTCTTC.

For this clonotype: With a much larger clone just one base away, this may be a read error. The chain recombines TRBV6-5 with TRBJ2-7, with D possibly called TRBD1 or TRBD2 (5 bases each). CDR1 and CDR2 (germline): MNHEY, SVGAGI. V lost 6 bases, J lost 5 bases, and 17 bases lay in between. CDR3 size: 14 residues. The CDR3 nucleotides are TGTGCCAGCAGAAAACCCGGGACCCCTCACGAGCAGTACTTC. This encodes CASRKPGTPHEQYF.

The chain carries TRBV5-4 and TRBJ2-3; no clear D. The DNA end lines up better with TRBJ1-5; the J call may be wrong. CDR1 is SGHNT and CDR2 is YYREEE in the germline V gene (reference sequence). CDR3 length equals 16 residues. Here the CDR3 reads CASSSLGRQSTDKQHF. CDR3 nucleotides: TGTGCCAGCAGCTCCTTAGGACGGCAAAGCACAGATAAGCAGCATTTT.

In this sample, this clonotype turned up a few times. The V and J genes are TRBV2 and TRBJ1-2; weak D call: TRBD1 (5 bases). Trimming left V 6 bases short and J 0 bases short, with 17 bases between. This CDR3 spans 16 amino acids. Per germline, CDR1 SNHLY and CDR2 FYNNEI. The DNA of the CDR3 is TGTGCCAGCAGCGCCGGGACGGACTTCTCTAACTATGGCTACACCTTC. This codes for CASSAGTDFSNYGYTF.

Note on this clonotype: One end of the junction fails to match germline, which may point to a read error. The V gene is TRBV6-1, the J gene TRBJ2-1, with 13 bases identical to TRBD2. CDR3 size: 20 residues. CDR1 is MNHNS and CDR2 is SASEGT in the germline V gene. The chain's CDR3 is CASREQPGLAGQSSYDEQFF. In DNA, the CDR3 is TGTGCCAGCAGGGAACAACCGGGACTAGCGGGACAGAGCTCCTACGATGAGCAGTTCTTC.

About this clonotype: Relative to the germline gene, one junction end is altered; a read error may explain this. This sequence joins TRBV29-1 and TRBJ1-1; 7 bases are shared with TRBD1. The CDR3 has 14 amino acids. Germline V CDR1 and CDR2: SQVTM, ANQGSEA. CDR3 sequence reads: CSVAIQGIGTKAFF. CDR3 nucleotide sequence: TGCAGCGTTGCAATACAGGGGATAGGCACTAAAGCTTTCTTT.

With regard to this clonotype: A much bigger clone sits one base away, suggesting this may be a read error. The rearrangement uses TRBV4-3 and TRBJ2-7, with 8 bases lining up with TRBD2. CDR3 size: 13 residues. Per the germline V gene, CDR1 is LGHNA and CDR2 is YSLEER. Unmatched junction bases numbered 4, after V lost 1 base and J lost 8 bases. This CDR3 reads CASSQVLAGKQYF. CDR3 DNA sequence: TGCGCCAGCAGCCAAGTCTTAGCGGGGAAGCAGTACTTC.

V gene TRBV27 combines with J gene TRBJ2-7; 15 bases match TRBD2. This CDR3 is 17 amino acids long. Trimming removed 0 bases from V and 4 bases from J; junction bases left unmatched: 4. CDR1 and CDR2 (germline): MNHEY, SMNVEV (reference sequence). This chain's CDR3 is CASSLSGLAGGWYEQYF. The CDR3, as DNA: TGTGCCAGCAGTTTATCGGGACTAGCGGGAGGATGGTACGAGCAGTACTTC.

To note about this clonotype: The junction does not match germline at one end; this may be a read error. The J gene is TRBJ2-7, the V gene TRBV7-9, with no clear D. Germline loops: CDR1 SEHNR, CDR2 FQNEAQ (reference sequence). The CDR3 is 14 amino acids. DNA for the CDR3: TGTGCCAGCGGGCCCGGACGGTTCTCCTGCGAGCAGTACTTC. This sequence encodes CASGPGRFSCEQYF.

This clonotype was seen ten or more times. V gene TRBV29-1 combines with J gene TRBJ2-7; D gene unclear. V was cut by 1 base and J by 4 bases, with 8 bases left in between. The CDR3 contains 12 residues. Per the germline V gene, CDR1 is SQVTM and CDR2 is ANQGSEA. For the CDR3, the DNA is TGCAGCGTTGAAGTTGGGCTTTACGAGCAGTACTTC. It is translated as CSVEVGLYEQYF.

This clonotype has a single count. A read error may be the cause here, since a much bigger clone is one base away. This rearrangement joins TRBV6-6 to TRBJ2-6, with TRBD2 as a possible D gene (6 bases). V was trimmed by 2 bases and J by 1 base, leaving 12 bases between them. The CDR3 is 17 residues long. Germline loops: CDR1 MNHNY, CDR2 SVGAGI (reference sequence). CDR3 protein: CASSYNGGISGANVLTF. The CDR3 bases are TGTGCCAGCAGTTACAACGGGGGAATATCTGGGGCCAACGTCCTGACTTTC.

The count of this clonotype is one. The chain recombines TRBV7-9 with TRBJ2-2; 13 bases are shared with TRBD2. This CDR3 is 17 amino acids long. Germline-derived CDR1 and CDR2 are SEHNR and FQNEAQ (reference sequence). The V segment lost 5 bases and the J segment 6 bases; nucleotides outside the gene matches: 9. The CDR3 loop is CASSPEVGLAGAGELFF. In nucleotides, the CDR3 is TGTGCCAGCAGCCCAGAGGTCGGACTAGCGGGAGCCGGGGAGCTGTTTTTT.

A remark on this clonotype: A read error may produce the germline difference seen at one junction end. The chain combines TRBV11-2 with TRBJ2-3; tentatively, D is TRBD2 (6 bases). Germline V lookup: CDR1 SGHAT, CDR2 FQNNGV. This CDR3 comprises 13 residues. The CDR3 sequence is CAGSSEVGGTQYF. CDR3 sequence (DNA): TGTGCCGGCAGCTCAGAGGTGGGGGGTACCCAGTATTTT.

In the case of this clonotype: This sequence may be a read error, since a much larger clone differs from it by one base. V and J are TRBV4-3 and TRBJ2-1, with D perhaps matching TRBD2 (5 bases). The length of the CDR3 is 16 residues. V gave up 0 bases and J gave up 7 bases, with 16 bases separating them. Per the germline V gene, CDR1 is LGHNA and CDR2 is YSLEER. CDR3 sequence: CASSQEGGRGWNEQFF. The CDR3 DNA sequence: TGCGCCAGCAGCCAAGAAGGAGGACGGGGTTGGAATGAGCAGTTCTTC.

In the case of this clonotype: Since the CDR3 does not end with the conserved phenylalanine or tryptophan, this likely comes from a read error. The rearrangement joins TRBV11-2 to TRBJ2-3, with D unresolved. The CDR3 has 13 residues. V was pared by 5 bases and J by 0 bases, with 6 bases between. Germline CDR1 SGHAT, CDR2 FQNNGV. The CDR3 DNA is TGTGCCAGCAGCCTCGTCAGCACAGATACGCAGTATTCT. Translation gives CASSLVSTDTQYS.

A remark on this clonotype: This may stem from a read error, because a much larger clone lies one nucleotide away. V usage is TRBV6-5 and J usage is TRBJ2-1; no reliable D call. The germline V gene encodes CDR1 MNHEY and CDR2 SVGAGI. The CDR3 covers 15 residues. The CDR3 bases are TGTGCCAGCAGTTACACGGACGGAACCTTGGGTGAGAAGTTCTTC. It codes for CASSYTDGTLGEKFF.

V is TRBV11-2 and J is TRBJ1-2; TRBD1 matches at 8 bases. Germline CDR1 and CDR2: SGHAT and FQNNGV. CDR3 length: 14 residues. The DNA for the CDR3 is TGTGTCAGTAGCCCTGGACAGGGACCCTATGGCTACACCTTC. As protein: CVSSPGQGPYGYTF.

As concerns this clonotype: Since a much larger clone is just one base distant, this may be a read error. The chain recombines TRBV29-1 with TRBJ2-3; D might be TRBD2 (6 bases). Trimming pared 3 bases from V and 2 bases from J, leaving 18 bases between. CDR3 length: 16 amino acids. The germline V gene encodes CDR1 SQVTM and CDR2 ANQGSEA. This CDR3 reads CSVDPSSVGVTDTQYF. As DNA, the CDR3 is TGCAGCGTTGACCCCTCTAGCGTGGGAGTCACAGATACGCAGTATTTT.

This clonotype was observed at least ten times. The chain joins TRBV4-1 to TRBJ2-1; D is uncertain. This CDR3 is 13 amino acids long. The V gene lost 0 bases and the J gene lost 8 bases, with 8 bases spanning the gap. Germline V gene lookup returns CDR1 MGHRA and CDR2 YSYEKL. The CDR3 DNA sequence: TGCGCCAGCAGCCAAGAAGGAACGTATGAGCAGTTCTTC. This sequence encodes CASSQEGTYEQFF.

The sample holds one count of this clonotype. With a much larger clone just one base away, this may be a read error. The CDR3 end shows no conserved phenylalanine or tryptophan, and so a read error is likely. The chain employs TRBV6-2 or TRBV6-3 and TRBJ2-7, with 9 bases lining up with TRBD2. Germline CDR1 and CDR2: MNHEY and SVGEGT. The V gene end was trimmed by 2 bases and the J gene end by 5 bases; junction bases not matched to a gene: 7. This CDR3 spans 15 amino acids. This chain's CDR3 is CASSYGPSGANEQYL. The DNA of the CDR3 is TGTGCCAGCAGTTACGGCCCTAGCGGGGCTAACGAGCAGTACTTA.

The V call is TRBV6-1, the J call TRBJ1-3; 8 bases align to TRBD1. Germline lookup yields CDR1 MNHNS and CDR2 SASEGT. With 2 bases clipped from V and 2 bases from J, the junction kept 5 bases outside the gene matches. CDR3 length equals 16 residues. As DNA, the CDR3 is TGTGCCAGCAGTGAATTCGGACAGGGAACTGGAAACACCATATATTTT. Residues: CASSEFGQGTGNTIYF.

As concerns this clonotype: A much larger clone lies a single base off, so this may be a read error. J is TRBJ1-5 and V is TRBV28, with 8 bases fitting TRBD1. Trimming took 6 bases from V and 11 from J; bases not matched to a gene: 12. The CDR3 loop spans 14 amino acids. The germline V gene encodes CDR1 MDHEN and CDR2 SYDVKM. CDR3 DNA sequence: TGTGCCAGCAGGTCGACAGGGGCTTCCCAGTCCCAGCATTTT. This translates into CASRSTGASQSQHF.

In its sample, this clonotype was seen a few times. The V call is TRBV6-1, the J call TRBJ1-6, with D possibly being TRBD1 (5 bases). Trimming left V 7 bases short and J 5 bases short, with 12 bases between. Germline V gene lookup returns CDR1 MNHNS and CDR2 SASEGT. The CDR3 is 14 amino acids. CDR3 protein: CASNGDSNNSPLHF. CDR3 bases: TGTGCCAGCAATGGAGACAGTAATAATTCACCCCTCCACTTT.

A word on this clonotype: Compared with germline, one end of the junction differs, possibly owing to a read error. The chain combines TRBV5-4 with TRBJ2-5; no definite D call. The CDR3 has 14 residues. Looked up from germline, CDR1 is SGHNT and CDR2 is YYREEE (reference sequence). The CDR3 is CARSLMGKGETQYF. CDR3 in DNA: TGTGCCAGGAGCTTAATGGGGAAGGGAGAGACCCAGTACTTC.

With regard to this clonotype: It may be a read error: a sequence one base away is much more abundant. The gene calls are TRBV12-3 or TRBV12-4 and TRBJ2-1; 8 bases align to TRBD2. CDR3 length: 14 residues. With 7 bases clipped from V and 12 bases from J, the junction kept 14 bases outside the gene matches. CDR3: CASNIPGLGNSQFF. For the CDR3, the DNA is TGTGCCAGCAATATTCCGGGACTAGGAAATTCGCAGTTCTTC.